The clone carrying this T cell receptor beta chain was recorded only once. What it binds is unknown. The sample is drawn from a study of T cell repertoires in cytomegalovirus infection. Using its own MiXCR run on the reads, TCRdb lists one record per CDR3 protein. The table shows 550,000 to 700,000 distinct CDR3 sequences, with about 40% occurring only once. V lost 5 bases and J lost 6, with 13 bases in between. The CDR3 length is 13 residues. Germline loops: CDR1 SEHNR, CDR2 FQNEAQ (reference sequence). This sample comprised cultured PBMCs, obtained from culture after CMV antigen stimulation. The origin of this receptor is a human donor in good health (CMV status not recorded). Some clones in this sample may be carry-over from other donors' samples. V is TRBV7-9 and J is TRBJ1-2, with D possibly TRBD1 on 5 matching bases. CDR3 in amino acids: CASSPQDLDGYTF. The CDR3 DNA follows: TGTGCCAGCAGCCCACAGGATTTGGATGGCTACACCTTC.